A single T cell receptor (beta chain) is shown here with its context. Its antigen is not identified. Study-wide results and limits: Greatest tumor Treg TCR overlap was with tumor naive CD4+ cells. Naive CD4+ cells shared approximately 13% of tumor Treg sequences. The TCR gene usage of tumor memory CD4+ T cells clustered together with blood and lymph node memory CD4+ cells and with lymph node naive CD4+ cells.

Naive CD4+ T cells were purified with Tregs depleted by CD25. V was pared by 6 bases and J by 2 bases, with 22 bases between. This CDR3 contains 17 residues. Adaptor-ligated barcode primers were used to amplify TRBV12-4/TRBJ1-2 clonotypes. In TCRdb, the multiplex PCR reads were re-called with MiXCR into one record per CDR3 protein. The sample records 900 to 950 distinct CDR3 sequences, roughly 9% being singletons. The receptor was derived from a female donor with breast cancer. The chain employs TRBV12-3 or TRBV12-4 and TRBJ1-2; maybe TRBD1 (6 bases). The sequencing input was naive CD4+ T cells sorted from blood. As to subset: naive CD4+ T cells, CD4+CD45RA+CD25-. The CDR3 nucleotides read TGTGCCAGCAGCTCAAGAGGTTGGACAGACAACAACTATGGCTACACCTTC. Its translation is CASSSRGWTDNNYGYTF.